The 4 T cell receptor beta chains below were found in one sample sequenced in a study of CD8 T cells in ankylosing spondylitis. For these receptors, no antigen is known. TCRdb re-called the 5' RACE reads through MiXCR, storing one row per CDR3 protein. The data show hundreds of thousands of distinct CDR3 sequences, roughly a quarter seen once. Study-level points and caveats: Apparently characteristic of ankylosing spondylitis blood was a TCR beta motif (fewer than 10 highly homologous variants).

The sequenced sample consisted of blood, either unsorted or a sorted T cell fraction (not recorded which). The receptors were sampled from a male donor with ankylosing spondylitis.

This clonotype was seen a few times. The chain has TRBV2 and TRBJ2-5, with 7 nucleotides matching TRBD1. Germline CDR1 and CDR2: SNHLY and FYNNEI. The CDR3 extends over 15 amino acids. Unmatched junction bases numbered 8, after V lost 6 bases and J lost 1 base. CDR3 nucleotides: TGTGCCAGCAGCCGACAGGGAAGCCGCCAAGAGACCCAGTACTTC. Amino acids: CASSRQGSRQETQYF.

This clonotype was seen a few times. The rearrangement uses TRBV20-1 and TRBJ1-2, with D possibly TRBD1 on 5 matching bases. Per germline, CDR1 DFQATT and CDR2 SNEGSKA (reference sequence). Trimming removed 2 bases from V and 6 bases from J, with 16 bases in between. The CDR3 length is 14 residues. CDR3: CSARIGGADNGYTF. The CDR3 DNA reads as TGCAGTGCTAGAATAGGAGGGGCAGATAATGGCTACACCTTC.

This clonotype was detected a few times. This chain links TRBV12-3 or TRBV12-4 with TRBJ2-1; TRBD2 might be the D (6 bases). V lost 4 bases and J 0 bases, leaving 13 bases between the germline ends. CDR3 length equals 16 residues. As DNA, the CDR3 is TGTGCCAGCAGTTCCCTGACCGGGAGCTCCTACAATGAGCAGTTCTTC. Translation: CASSSLTGSSYNEQFF.

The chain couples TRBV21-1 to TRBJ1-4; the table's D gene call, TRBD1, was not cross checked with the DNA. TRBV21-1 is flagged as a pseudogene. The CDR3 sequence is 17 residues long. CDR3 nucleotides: TGTGCCAGCAGCAAAGCGCAGGGGGAAGCAACTAATGAAAAACTGTTTTTT. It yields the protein CASSKAQGEATNEKLFF.